This TCR beta chain was identified during a study of technical replicates of blood from a handful of donors. Profiled with immunoSEQ multiplex PCR; TCRdb holds only in-frame clones, not every one. The table records 87,000 or so clones, 95% of them present only once. This receptor was taken from a human donor in good health. The sequenced sample was T cells isolated from PBMCs.

The CDR3 DNA sequence: TGCAGTGCTCTTGGACAGGGCTACACCTTC. Its protein is CSALGQGYTF. This chain joins TRBV20-1 and TRBJ1-2, with D possibly TRBD1 on 6 matching bases. The CDR3 totals 10 residues. The V gene lost 5 bases and the J gene lost 8 bases, with 9 bases spanning the gap. Germline V gene data show CDR1 as DFQATT and CDR2 as SNEGSKA (reference sequence).